This section outlines one TCR beta chain sequence together with its context. The antigen remains undetermined. The sample comes from a study of response to subunit inactivated influenza vaccine. V was shortened by 2 bases and J by 1 base, with 8 bases between the two germline ends. The CDR3 totals 14 residues. TCRdb reprocessed the RT-PCR reads with MiXCR, giving one entry per CDR3 protein. The table shows 400,000 to 650,000 distinct CDR3 sequences, with about 7.2% occurring only once. Findings and caveats of the study: The authors proposed limited new T cell recruitment per seasonal influenza vaccination.

Here the sequenced sample was PBMCs from blood, taken around 25 months after vaccination. This sequence originates from a man aged 50 to 75 who received an inactivated influenza vaccine. V and J are TRBV12-3 or TRBV12-4 and TRBJ1-1; no firm D call. CDR3 in DNA: TGTGCCAGCAGTTTAATCCAGCCGAACACTGAAGCTTTCTTT. It specifies CASSLIQPNTEAFF.